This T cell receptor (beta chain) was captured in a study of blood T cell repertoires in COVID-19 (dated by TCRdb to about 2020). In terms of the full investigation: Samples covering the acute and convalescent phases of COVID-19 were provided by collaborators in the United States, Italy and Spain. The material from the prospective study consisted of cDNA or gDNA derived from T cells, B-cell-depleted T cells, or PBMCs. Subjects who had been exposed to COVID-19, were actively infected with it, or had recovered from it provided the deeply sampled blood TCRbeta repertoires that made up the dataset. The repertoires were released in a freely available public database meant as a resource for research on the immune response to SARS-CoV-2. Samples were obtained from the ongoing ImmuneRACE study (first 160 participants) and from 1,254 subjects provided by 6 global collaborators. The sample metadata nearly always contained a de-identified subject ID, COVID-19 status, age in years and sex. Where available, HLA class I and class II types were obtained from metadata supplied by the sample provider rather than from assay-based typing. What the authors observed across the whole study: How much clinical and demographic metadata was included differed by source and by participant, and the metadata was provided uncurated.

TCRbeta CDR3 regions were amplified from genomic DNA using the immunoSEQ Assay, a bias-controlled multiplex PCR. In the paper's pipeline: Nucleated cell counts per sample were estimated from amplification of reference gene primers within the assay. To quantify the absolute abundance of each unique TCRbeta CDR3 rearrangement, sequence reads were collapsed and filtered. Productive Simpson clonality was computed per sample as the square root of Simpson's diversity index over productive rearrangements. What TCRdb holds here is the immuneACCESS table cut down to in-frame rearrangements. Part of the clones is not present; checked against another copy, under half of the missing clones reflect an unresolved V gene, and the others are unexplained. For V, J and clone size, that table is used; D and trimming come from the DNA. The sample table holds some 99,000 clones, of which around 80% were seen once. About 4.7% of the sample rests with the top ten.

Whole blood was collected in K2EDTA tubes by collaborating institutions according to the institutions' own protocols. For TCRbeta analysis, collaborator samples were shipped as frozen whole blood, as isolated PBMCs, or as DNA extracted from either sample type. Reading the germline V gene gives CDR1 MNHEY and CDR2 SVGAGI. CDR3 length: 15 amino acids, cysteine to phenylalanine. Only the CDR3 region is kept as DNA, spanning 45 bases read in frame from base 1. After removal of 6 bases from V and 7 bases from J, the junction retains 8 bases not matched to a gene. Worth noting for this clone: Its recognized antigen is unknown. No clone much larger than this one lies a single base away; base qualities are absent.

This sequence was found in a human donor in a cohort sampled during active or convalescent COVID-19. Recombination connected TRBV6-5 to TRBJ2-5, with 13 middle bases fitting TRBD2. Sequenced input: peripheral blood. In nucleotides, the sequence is TGTGCCAGCAGCCGCCGACTAGCGGGGGGCGGGACCCAGTACTTC. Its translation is CASSRRLAGGGTQYF.